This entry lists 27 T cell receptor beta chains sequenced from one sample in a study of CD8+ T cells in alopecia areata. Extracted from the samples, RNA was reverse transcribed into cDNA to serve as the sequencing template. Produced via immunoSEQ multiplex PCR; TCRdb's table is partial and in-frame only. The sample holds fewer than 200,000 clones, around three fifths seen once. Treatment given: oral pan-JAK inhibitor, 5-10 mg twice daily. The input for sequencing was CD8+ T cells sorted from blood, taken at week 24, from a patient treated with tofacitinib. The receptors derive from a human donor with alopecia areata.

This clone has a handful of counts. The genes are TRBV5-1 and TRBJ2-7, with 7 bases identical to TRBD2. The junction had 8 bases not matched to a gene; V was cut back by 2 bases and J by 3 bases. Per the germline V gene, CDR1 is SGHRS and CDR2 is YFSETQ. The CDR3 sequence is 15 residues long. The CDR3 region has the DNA TGCGCCAGCAGCTTTACGGGAGGCAATGGCTACGAGCAGTACTTC. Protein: CASSFTGGNGYEQYF.

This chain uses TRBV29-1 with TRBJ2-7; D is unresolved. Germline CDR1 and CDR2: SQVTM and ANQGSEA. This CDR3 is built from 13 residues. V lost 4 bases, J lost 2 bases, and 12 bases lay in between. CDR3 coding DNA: TGCAGCGTTGGACCTCCTGGAACCTACGAGCAGTACTTC. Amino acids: CSVGPPGTYEQYF.

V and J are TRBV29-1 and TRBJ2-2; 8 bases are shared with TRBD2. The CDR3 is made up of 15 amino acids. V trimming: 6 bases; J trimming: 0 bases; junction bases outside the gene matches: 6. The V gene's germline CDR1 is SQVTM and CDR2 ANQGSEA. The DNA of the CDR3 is TGCAGCGTATTTAGCGGGGCCGCGAACACCGGGGAGCTGTTTTTT. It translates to CSVFSGAANTGELFF.

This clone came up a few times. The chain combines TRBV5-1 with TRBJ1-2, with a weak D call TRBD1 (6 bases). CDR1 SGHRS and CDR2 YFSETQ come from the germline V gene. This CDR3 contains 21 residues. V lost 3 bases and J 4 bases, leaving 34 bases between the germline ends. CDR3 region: CASSYHHSSTRDKVRLYGYTF. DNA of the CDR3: TGCGCCAGCAGCTACCACCACTCATCTACCCGGGACAAGGTTCGCCTCTATGGCTACACCTTC. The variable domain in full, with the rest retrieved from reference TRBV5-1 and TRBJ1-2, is KAGVTQTPRYLIKTRGQQVTLSCSPISGHRSVSWYQQTPGQGLQFLFEYFSETQRNKGNFPGRFSGRQFSNSRSEMNVSTLELGDSALYLCASSYHHSSTRDKVRLYGYTFGSGTRLTVV.

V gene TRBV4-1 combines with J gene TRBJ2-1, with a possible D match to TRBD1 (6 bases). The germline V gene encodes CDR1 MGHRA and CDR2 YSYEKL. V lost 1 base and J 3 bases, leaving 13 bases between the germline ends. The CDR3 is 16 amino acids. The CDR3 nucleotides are TGCGCCAGCAGCCAAGTCCCGGGACAAGACTACAATGAGCAGTTCTTC. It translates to CASSQVPGQDYNEQFF.

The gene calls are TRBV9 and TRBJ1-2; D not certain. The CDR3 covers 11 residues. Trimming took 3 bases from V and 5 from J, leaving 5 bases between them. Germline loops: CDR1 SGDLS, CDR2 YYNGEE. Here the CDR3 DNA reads TGTGCCAGCAGCGAACAGTATGGCTACACCTTC. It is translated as CASSEQYGYTF.

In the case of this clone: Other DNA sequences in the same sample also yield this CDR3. CDR3: CASSQGGPEAFF. The CDR3 nucleotides are TGCGCCAGCAGCCAAGGTGGGCCTGAAGCTTTCTTT. This rearrangement joins TRBV4-1 to TRBJ1-1; D is uncertain. CDR1 MGHRA and CDR2 YSYEKL come from the germline V gene. V shed 1 base and J shed 6 bases, with 6 bases lying between them. The CDR3 extends over 12 amino acids.

The CDR3 nucleotides read TGTGCCAGCAGCTTGAGGGTTCGAGGGGAGACCCAGTACTTC. It yields the protein CASSLRVRGETQYF. This sequence joins TRBV5-6 and TRBJ2-5, with a weak D call TRBD2 (5 bases). The CDR3 runs to 14 residues. Germline assignment: CDR1 SGHDT and CDR2 YYEEEE. Deletions cut 1 base from V and 5 bases from J, with 12 bases between.

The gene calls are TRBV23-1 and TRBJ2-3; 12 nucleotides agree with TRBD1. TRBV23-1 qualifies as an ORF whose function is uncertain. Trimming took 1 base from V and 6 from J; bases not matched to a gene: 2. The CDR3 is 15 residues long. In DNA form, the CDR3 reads TGCGCCAGCAGTCAATGGGACAGGGGGCACGATACGCAGTATTTT. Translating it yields CASSQWDRGHDTQYF.

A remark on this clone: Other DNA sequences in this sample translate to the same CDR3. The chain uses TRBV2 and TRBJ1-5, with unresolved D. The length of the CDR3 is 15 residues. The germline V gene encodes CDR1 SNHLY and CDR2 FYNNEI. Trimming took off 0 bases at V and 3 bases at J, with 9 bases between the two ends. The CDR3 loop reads CASSEARRNNQPQHF. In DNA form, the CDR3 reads TGTGCCAGCAGTGAAGCGAGGCGGAACAATCAGCCCCAGCATTTT. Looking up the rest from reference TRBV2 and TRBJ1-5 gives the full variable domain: EPEVTQTPSHQVTQMGQEVILRCVPISNHLYFYWYRQILGQKVEFLVSFYNNEISEKSEIFDDQFSVERPDGSNFTLKIRSTKLEDSAMYFCASSEARRNNQPQHFGDGTRLSIL.

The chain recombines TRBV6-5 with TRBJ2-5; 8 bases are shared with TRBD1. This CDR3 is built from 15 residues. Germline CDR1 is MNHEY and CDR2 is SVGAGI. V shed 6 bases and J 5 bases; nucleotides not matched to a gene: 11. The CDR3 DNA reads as TGTGCCAGCAGCTCCGGGACAGGATTTGGGGAGACCCAGTACTTC. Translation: CASSSGTGFGETQYF.

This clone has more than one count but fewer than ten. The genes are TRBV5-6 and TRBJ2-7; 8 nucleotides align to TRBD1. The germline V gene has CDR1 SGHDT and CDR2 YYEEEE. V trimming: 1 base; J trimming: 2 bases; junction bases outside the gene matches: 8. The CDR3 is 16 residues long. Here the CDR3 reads CASSLTPEDRAYEQYF. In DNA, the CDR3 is TGTGCCAGCAGCTTGACCCCGGAGGACAGGGCCTACGAGCAGTACTTC.

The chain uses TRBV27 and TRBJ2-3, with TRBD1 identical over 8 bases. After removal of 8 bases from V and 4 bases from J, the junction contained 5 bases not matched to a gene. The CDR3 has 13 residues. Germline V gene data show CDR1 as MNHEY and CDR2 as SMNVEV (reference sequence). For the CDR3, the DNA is TGTGCCAGCGGCCAGGGGGCTTCAGATACGCAGTATTTT. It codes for CASGQGASDTQYF.

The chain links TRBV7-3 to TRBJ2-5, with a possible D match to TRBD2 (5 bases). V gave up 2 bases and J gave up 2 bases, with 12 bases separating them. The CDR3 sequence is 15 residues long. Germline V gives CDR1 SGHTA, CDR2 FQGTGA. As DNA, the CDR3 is TGTGCCAGCAGCTTATCCAGGAGCGGACAAGAGACCCAGTACTTC. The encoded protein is CASSLSRSGQETQYF. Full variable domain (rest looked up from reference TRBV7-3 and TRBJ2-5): GAGVSQTPSNKVTEKGKYVELRCDPISGHTALYWYRQSLGQGPEFLIYFQGTGAADDSGLPNDRFFAVRPEGSVSTLKIQRTERGDSAVYLCASSLSRSGQETQYFGPGTRLLVL.

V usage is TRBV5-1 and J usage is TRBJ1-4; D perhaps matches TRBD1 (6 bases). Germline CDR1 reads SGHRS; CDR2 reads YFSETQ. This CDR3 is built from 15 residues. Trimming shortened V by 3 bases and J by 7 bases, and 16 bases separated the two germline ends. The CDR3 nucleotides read TGCGCCAGCAGCTCCACTGGGGGCGGAGGTGAAAAACTGTTTTTT. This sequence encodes CASSSTGGGGEKLFF.

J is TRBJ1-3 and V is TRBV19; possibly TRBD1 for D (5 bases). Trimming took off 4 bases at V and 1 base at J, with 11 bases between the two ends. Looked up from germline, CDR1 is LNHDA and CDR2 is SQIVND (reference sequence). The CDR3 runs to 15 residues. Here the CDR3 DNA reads TGTGCCAGTAGTACGACCGGGGCTTCTGGAAACACCATATATTTT. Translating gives CASSTTGASGNTIYF.

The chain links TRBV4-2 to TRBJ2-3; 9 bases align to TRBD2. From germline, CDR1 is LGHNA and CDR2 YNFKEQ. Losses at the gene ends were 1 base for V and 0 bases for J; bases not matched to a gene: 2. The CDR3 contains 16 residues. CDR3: CASSQGRGGSTDTQYF. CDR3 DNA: TGTGCCAGCAGCCAAGGGCGGGGGGGCAGCACAGATACGCAGTATTTT.

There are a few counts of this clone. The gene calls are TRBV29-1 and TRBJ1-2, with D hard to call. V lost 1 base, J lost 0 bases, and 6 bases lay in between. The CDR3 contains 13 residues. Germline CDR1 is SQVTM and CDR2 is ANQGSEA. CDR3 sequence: CSVEGGTNYGYTF. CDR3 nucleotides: TGCAGCGTTGAAGGCGGGACTAACTATGGCTACACCTTC.

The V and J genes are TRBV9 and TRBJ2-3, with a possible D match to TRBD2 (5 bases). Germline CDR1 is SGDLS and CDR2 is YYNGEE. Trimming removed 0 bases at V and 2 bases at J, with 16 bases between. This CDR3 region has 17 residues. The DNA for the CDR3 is TGTGCCAGCAGCGTAGATGGTGGAGGCGGGTACACAGATACGCAGTATTTT. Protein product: CASSVDGGGGYTDTQYF.

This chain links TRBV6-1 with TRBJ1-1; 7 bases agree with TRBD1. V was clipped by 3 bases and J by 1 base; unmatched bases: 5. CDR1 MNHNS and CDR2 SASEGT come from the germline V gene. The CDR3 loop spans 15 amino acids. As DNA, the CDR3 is TGTGCCAGCAGTGAGGTTGGGACAGCGAACACTGAAGCTTTCTTT. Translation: CASSEVGTANTEAFF.

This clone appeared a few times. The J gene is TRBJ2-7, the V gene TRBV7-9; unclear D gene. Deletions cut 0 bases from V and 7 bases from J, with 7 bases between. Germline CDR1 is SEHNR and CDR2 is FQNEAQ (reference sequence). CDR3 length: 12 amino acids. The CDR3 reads CASSLAPREQYF. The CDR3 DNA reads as TGTGCCAGCAGCTTAGCCCCGCGAGAGCAGTACTTC.

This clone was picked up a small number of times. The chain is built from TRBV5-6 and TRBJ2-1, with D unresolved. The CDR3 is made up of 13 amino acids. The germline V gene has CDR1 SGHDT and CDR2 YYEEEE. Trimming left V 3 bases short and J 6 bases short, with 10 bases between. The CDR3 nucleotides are TGTGCCAGCAGCTATTATTCTACCAATGAGCAGTTCTTC. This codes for CASSYYSTNEQFF.

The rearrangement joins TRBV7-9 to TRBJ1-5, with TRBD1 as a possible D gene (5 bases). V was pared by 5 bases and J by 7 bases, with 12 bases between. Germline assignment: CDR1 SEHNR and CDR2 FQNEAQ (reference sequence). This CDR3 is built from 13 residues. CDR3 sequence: CASSGQGVQPQHF. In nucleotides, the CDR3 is TGTGCCAGCAGCGGCCAGGGAGTCCAGCCCCAGCATTTT.

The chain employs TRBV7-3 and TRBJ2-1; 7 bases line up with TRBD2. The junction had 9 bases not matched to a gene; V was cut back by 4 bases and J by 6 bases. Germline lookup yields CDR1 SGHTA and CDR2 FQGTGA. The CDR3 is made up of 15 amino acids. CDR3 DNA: TGTGCCAGCAGCTCAGAGGCTAGCGGTACCAATGAGCAGTTCTTC. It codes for CASSSEASGTNEQFF.

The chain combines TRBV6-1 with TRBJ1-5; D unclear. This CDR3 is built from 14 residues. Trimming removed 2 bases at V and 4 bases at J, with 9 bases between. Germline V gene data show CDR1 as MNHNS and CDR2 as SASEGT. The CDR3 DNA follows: TGTGCCAGCAGTGAATTCTCAGAGAATCAGCCCCAGCATTTT. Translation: CASSEFSENQPQHF.

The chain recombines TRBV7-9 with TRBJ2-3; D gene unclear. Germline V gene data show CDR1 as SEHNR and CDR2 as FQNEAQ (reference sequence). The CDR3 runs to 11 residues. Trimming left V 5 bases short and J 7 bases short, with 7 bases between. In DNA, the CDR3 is TGTGCCAGCAGCCCCCAAAATACGCAGTATTTT. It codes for CASSPQNTQYF. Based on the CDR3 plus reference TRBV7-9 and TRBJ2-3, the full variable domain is DTGVSQNPRHKITKRGQNVTFRCDPISEHNRLYWYRQTLGQGPEFLTYFQNEAQLEKSRLLSDRFSAERPKGSFSTLEIQRTEQGDSAMYLCASSPQNTQYFGPGTRLTVL.

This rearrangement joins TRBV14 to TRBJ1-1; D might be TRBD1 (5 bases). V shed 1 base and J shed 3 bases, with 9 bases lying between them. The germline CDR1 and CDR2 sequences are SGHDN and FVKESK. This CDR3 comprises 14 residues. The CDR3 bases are TGTGCCAGCAGCCAAGCCGGGGGTTACACTGAAGCTTTCTTT. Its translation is CASSQAGGYTEAFF.